One and the same sample provided the 24 T cell receptor beta chains below, sequenced in a study of CD8+ T cells in alopecia areata. The treatment here: oral pan-JAK inhibitor, 5-10 mg twice daily. After isolation, RNA underwent reverse transcription to generate cDNA as the sequencing template. Data came from immunoSEQ multiplex PCR; TCRdb stores just in-frame clones and leaves some out. The repertoire holds some 150,000 clones, roughly 60% seen once, with 16% in the top ten. Sequencing was performed on CD4+ T cells sorted from blood, taken at approximately week 60, from a patient treated with tofacitinib. The receptors come from a human donor with alopecia areata.

This clone was observed a few times. The chain is built from TRBV7-9 and TRBJ1-1; D is uncertain. The germline CDR1 and CDR2 sequences are SEHNR and FQNEAQ (reference sequence). V was clipped by 1 base and J by 7 bases, with 13 bases between them. The CDR3 consists of 14 residues. The chain's CDR3 is CASSLGGWNVEAFF. As DNA, the CDR3 is TGTGCCAGCAGCTTAGGCGGATGGAATGTTGAAGCTTTCTTT.

This clone has only a few counts. The chain is built from TRBV7-2 and TRBJ1-2; no reliable D call. Germline loops: CDR1 SGHTA, CDR2 FQGNSA. CDR3 length: 12 residues. V was trimmed by 2 bases and J by 8 bases, leaving 9 bases between them. The CDR3 sequence is CASSLLPRGYTF. The CDR3 region has the DNA TGTGCCAGCAGCTTATTACCCCGCGGCTACACCTTC.

This clone was detected a few times. The V and J genes are TRBV5-6 and TRBJ2-5; D gene unclear. Germline V CDR1 and CDR2: SGHDT, YYEEEE. The V gene lost 1 base and the J gene lost 4 bases, with 17 bases spanning the gap. The CDR3 covers 16 residues. Here the CDR3 reads CASSLYLRVGRETQYF. The DNA of the CDR3 is TGTGCCAGCAGCTTGTATCTCCGGGTAGGCCGAGAGACCCAGTACTTC.

V and J are TRBV27 and TRBJ2-3; 9 positions match TRBD2. Germline CDR1 MNHEY, CDR2 SMNVEV (reference sequence). The CDR3 has 15 residues. Trimming took 7 bases from V and 5 from J; bases not matched to a gene: 10. In nucleotides, the CDR3 is TGTGCCAGCAAAACTCCGGGACTAGCTCAAGATACGCAGTATTTT. As protein: CASKTPGLAQDTQYF.

This clone was seen a few times. The chain is built from TRBV19 and TRBJ1-1; 7 positions agree with TRBD1. V trimming: 2 bases; J trimming: 5 bases; junction bases outside the gene matches: 5. This CDR3 is built from 14 residues. Per germline, CDR1 LNHDA and CDR2 SQIVND (reference sequence). The CDR3 nucleotides are TGTGCCAGTAGTATAAGGGACAGAATGACTGAAGCTTTCTTT. Translation: CASSIRDRMTEAFF.

V is TRBV25-1 and J is TRBJ2-7; the D gene is possibly TRBD2 (6 bases). The CDR3 totals 16 residues. CDR1 and CDR2 (germline): MGHDK, SYGVNS. V was cut by 1 base and J by 6 bases, with 19 bases left in between. The CDR3 nucleotides are TGTGCCAGCAGTGAATTCAACCTGCTAACGCGGGGCGAGCAGTACTTC. It is translated as CASSEFNLLTRGEQYF.

The chain uses TRBV27 and TRBJ2-5; D not certain. CDR3 length equals 14 residues. Trimming removed 8 bases from V and 5 bases from J, with 18 bases in between. CDR1 is MNHEY, CDR2 SMNVEV, per germline (reference sequence). The CDR3 nucleotides are TGTGCCAGCCTTTTGGCGTCCCAACGTGAGACCCAGTACTTC. This translates into CASLLASQRETQYF.

The chain joins TRBV5-1 to TRBJ2-7; D is ambiguous. CDR1 is SGHRS, CDR2 YFSETQ, per germline. V lost 3 bases and J 1 base, leaving 5 bases between the germline ends. The CDR3 length is 12 residues. In DNA form, the CDR3 reads TGCGCCAGCAGCTATCAATCCTACGAGCAGTACTTC. Translation: CASSYQSYEQYF. Full variable domain (remainder filled in from reference TRBV5-1 and TRBJ2-7): KAGVTQTPRYLIKTRGQQVTLSCSPISGHRSVSWYQQTPGQGLQFLFEYFSETQRNKGNFPGRFSGRQFSNSRSEMNVSTLELGDSALYLCASSYQSYEQYFGPGTRLTVT.

The gene calls are TRBV6-5 and TRBJ2-1; no firm D call. This CDR3 has 14 residues. V was cut by 0 bases and J by 9 bases, with 12 bases left in between. Germline-derived CDR1 and CDR2 are MNHEY and SVGAGI. The CDR3 DNA reads as TGTGCCAGCAGTTACTCCTTCCAGTACGGTGAGCAGTTCTTC. This codes for CASSYSFQYGEQFF.

This rearrangement joins TRBV4-1 to TRBJ2-2; 7 bases map to TRBD1. From germline, CDR1 is MGHRA and CDR2 YSYEKL. V gave up 7 bases and J gave up 4 bases; unmatched junction bases: 3. The CDR3 runs to 13 residues. The CDR3 is CASNYRGTGELFF. CDR3 nucleotides: TGCGCCAGCAACTACAGGGGCACCGGGGAGCTGTTTTTT.

This chain joins TRBV6-1 and TRBJ2-7; D is unclear. The V gene's germline CDR1 is MNHNS and CDR2 SASEGT. Trimming stripped 7 bases from V and 0 bases from J, with 7 bases between. This CDR3 comprises 12 residues. CDR3 loop: CASKASSYEQYF. The DNA of the CDR3 is TGTGCCAGCAAAGCCTCCTCCTACGAGCAGTACTTC.

For this clone: The same CDR3 can be traced to other DNA sequences in this sample. The J gene is TRBJ2-6, the V gene TRBV5-1; 8 bases match TRBD1. Looked up from germline, CDR1 is SGHRS and CDR2 is YFSETQ. The CDR3 runs 16 residues. V lost 0 bases, J lost 4 bases, and 3 bases stayed unmatched. The CDR3 DNA reads TGCGCCAGCAGCTTGGGACAGGGGTCCGGGGCCAACGTCCTGACTTTC. It is translated as CASSLGQGSGANVLTF.

CDR3 protein: CASSLDHIYNEQFF. CDR3 nucleotide sequence: TGTGCCAGCAGCTTAGACCATATATACAATGAGCAGTTCTTC. This sequence joins TRBV7-2 and TRBJ2-1; D unclear. The ends were cut back, 1 base at V and 4 bases at J, with 8 bases in the middle. This CDR3 spans 14 amino acids. The germline V gene has CDR1 SGHTA and CDR2 FQGNSA. Full variable domain (outside the CDR3, taken from reference TRBV7-2 and TRBJ2-1): GAGVSQSPSNKVTEKGKDVELRCDPISGHTALYWYRQSLGQGLEFLIYFQGNSAPDKSGLPSDRFSAERTGGSVSTLTIQRTQQEDSAVYLCASSLDHIYNEQFFGPGTRLTVL.

For this clone: The identical CDR3 is also encoded by other nucleotide sequences in the sample. J is TRBJ2-7 and V is TRBV7-2; D gene unclear. The CDR3 has 12 amino acids. Trimming took 1 base from V and 3 from J, leaving 4 bases between them. CDR1 is SGHTA, CDR2 FQGNSA, per germline. The CDR3 here is CASSLVGYEQYF. CDR3 DNA: TGTGCCAGCAGCTTAGTCGGCTACGAGCAGTACTTC.

The chain is built from TRBV29-1 and TRBJ2-7; D is perhaps TRBD2 (5 bases). The CDR3 has 12 amino acids. Trimming removed 4 bases at V and 4 bases at J, with 11 bases between. Germline V gene data show CDR1 as SQVTM and CDR2 as ANQGSEA. CDR3 region: CSVVRDGYEQYF. Here the CDR3 DNA reads TGCAGCGTTGTTCGGGATGGGTACGAGCAGTACTTC.

This clone came up a few times. The chain is built from TRBV27 and TRBJ2-4, with D possibly being TRBD1 (6 bases). The CDR3 spans 16 residues. The germline V gene has CDR1 MNHEY and CDR2 SMNVEV (reference sequence). The V end lost 5 bases, the J end lost 6 bases, and 20 bases lay between the germline ends. CDR3: CASSPDRDRLGNIQYF. CDR3 sequence (DNA): TGTGCCAGCAGTCCTGACCGAGACAGGCTTGGAAACATTCAGTACTTC.

V gene TRBV7-4 combines with J gene TRBJ1-5; the match to TRBD1 covers 9 bases. Losses at the gene ends were 5 bases for V and 2 bases for J; bases not matched to a gene: 4. The CDR3 loop spans 15 amino acids. CDR1 and CDR2 from the germline V gene are SGHVT and SQSDAQ. In nucleotides, the CDR3 is TGTGCCAGCAGCCGTAGGGACAGGGGCAATCAGCCCCAGCATTTT. It translates to CASSRRDRGNQPQHF.

The V call is TRBV4-1, the J call TRBJ2-3, with TRBD2 identical over 8 bases. CDR1 MGHRA and CDR2 YSYEKL come from the germline V gene. The CDR3 length is 17 residues. Unmatched junction bases numbered 13, after V lost 6 bases and J lost 2 bases. The CDR3 loop is CASRDIATGGATDTQYF. Written as DNA, the CDR3 is TGCGCCAGCAGGGACATCGCGACCGGGGGGGCCACAGATACGCAGTATTTT.

This clone showed up just a few times. The J gene is TRBJ1-2, the V gene TRBV2; no clear D gene. With 3 bases removed from V and 4 bases from J, the gap between germline ends came to 6 bases. The CDR3 is 12 amino acids. Per germline, CDR1 SNHLY and CDR2 FYNNEI. The CDR3 reads CASSEDPYGYTF. As DNA, the CDR3 is TGTGCCAGCAGTGAGGATCCCTATGGCTACACCTTC.

The chain links TRBV6-5 to TRBJ1-5, with 7 bases that match TRBD1. The CDR3 is 15 amino acids. Germline assignment: CDR1 MNHEY and CDR2 SVGAGI. With 2 bases clipped from V and 7 bases from J, the junction kept 8 bases outside the gene matches. CDR3 in amino acids: CASSYEKGAGQPQHF. CDR3 sequence (DNA): TGTGCCAGCAGTTACGAGAAGGGGGCAGGGCAGCCCCAGCATTTT.

This clone was seen a few times. V gene TRBV29-1 combines with J gene TRBJ2-5; 7 bases are a match to TRBD1. The CDR3 sequence is 13 residues long. The trim removed 4 bases at V and 0 bases at J, leaving 2 bases unmatched. Germline V gene lookup returns CDR1 SQVTM and CDR2 ANQGSEA. CDR3 protein: CSVAGQYQETQYF. The CDR3 nucleotides read TGCAGCGTTGCGGGACAGTACCAAGAGACCCAGTACTTC. The full variable domain, in which reference TRBV29-1 and TRBJ2-5 provide the parts outside the CDR3, is SAVISQKPSRDICQRGTSLTIQCQVDSQVTMMFWYRQQPGQSLTLIATANQGSEATYESGFVIDKFPISRPNLTFSTLTVSNMSPEDSSIYLCSVAGQYQETQYFGPGTRLLVL.

The chain links TRBV29-1 to TRBJ2-1; no definite D call. Trimming stripped 4 bases from V and 13 bases from J, with 14 bases between. Germline-derived CDR1 and CDR2 are SQVTM and ANQGSEA. The CDR3 length is 11 residues. The CDR3 protein is CSVAGERSQFF. The CDR3 DNA sequence: TGCAGCGTTGCTGGCGAAAGGAGCCAGTTCTTC.

This rearrangement joins TRBV10-3 to TRBJ2-7, with 9 nucleotides matching TRBD1. Germline values: CDR1 ENHRY, CDR2 SYGVKD. Unmatched junction bases numbered 7, after V lost 7 bases and J lost 3 bases. The CDR3 consists of 14 residues. CDR3 coding DNA: TGTGCCATCAAGGGGGACAGGGTGGACTACGAGCAGTACTTC. This gives the protein CAIKGDRVDYEQYF.

This clone was counted only a few times. The genes are TRBV5-4 and TRBJ2-3; TRBD1 aligns across 10 bases. Per germline, CDR1 SGHNT and CDR2 YYREEE (reference sequence). V dropped 4 bases and J dropped 4; count of bases not matched to a gene: 9. The CDR3 extends over 16 amino acids. The CDR3 nucleotides read TGTGCCAGCAGCATCCCGACAGGGGGCAGGGCAGATACGCAGTATTTT. It encodes CASSIPTGGRADTQYF.